This TCR beta chain appears in the sequencing data of a study of shared clonotypes between healthy human individuals. Study as a whole: Per donor, CD8 memory used one plate, CD8 naive used two, CD4 memory used three and CD4 naive used three. Study findings and constraints: Unshared clonotypes carried lower generation probabilities than those common to all four donors.

The CDR3 contains 14 residues. V was cut by 0 bases and J by 5 bases, with 9 bases left in between. Germline V lookup: CDR1 MNHNS, CDR2 SASEGT. The material for each subset, its genomic DNA, was split evenly across several immunoSEQ plates. Data came from immunoSEQ multiplex PCR; TCRdb stores just in-frame clones and leaves some out. The data hold a few million clones, with nearly 97% observed a single time. Comments on this clone: Its target is not known.

The chain joins TRBV6-1 to TRBJ2-3, with a tentative D call TRBD2 (5 bases). The sequencing sample was made of naive CD4+ T cells sorted from blood. Subset described: CD45RA+ positively selected. The receptor's source is a man in his late teens or twenties in good health. The CDR3 spells CASSEAGTRDTQYF. CDR3 DNA sequence: TGTGCCAGCAGTGAAGCAGGAACTAGAGATACGCAGTATTTT.